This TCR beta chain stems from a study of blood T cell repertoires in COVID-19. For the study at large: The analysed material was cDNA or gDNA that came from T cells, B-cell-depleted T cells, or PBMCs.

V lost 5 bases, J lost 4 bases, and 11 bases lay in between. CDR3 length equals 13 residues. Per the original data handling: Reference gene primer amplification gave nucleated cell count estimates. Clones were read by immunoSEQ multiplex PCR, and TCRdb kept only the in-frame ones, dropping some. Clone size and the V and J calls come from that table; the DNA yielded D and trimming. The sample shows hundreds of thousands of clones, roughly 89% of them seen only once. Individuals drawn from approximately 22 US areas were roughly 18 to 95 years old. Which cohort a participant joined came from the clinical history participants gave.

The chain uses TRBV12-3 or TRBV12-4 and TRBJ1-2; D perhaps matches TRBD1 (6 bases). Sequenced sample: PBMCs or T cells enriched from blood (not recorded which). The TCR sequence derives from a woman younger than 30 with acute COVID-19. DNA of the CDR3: TGTGCCAGCAGTACAGGGAGCCTCTATGGCTACACCTTC. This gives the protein CASSTGSLYGYTF.